The 11 T cell receptor beta chains below come from one sample, sequenced in a study of tumor-infiltrating lymphocytes in primary liver carcinoma. Priming with a constant-region primer yielded TCR beta cDNA from 450 to 550 ng total RNA. ARM-PCR, slightly modified, supplied the TCR beta libraries through three nested multiplex PCR rounds. Forward primers for TRBV1-TRBV30 and a C-beta reverse primer served the first two PCR rounds, at roughly 10 cycles each. Each CDR3 protein gets one entry after TCRdb re-called the multiplex PCR reads with MiXCR. The data hold approximately 300,000 distinct CDR3 sequences, with more than 55% observed a single time. Blood RNA originated from unsorted whole blood, with germline DNA additionally extracted. Source material: peripheral blood. The receptors were gathered from a man in his forties or fifties with primary liver carcinoma and hepatitis B virus infection.

Comment on this clonotype: This could be a read error, since a much larger clone is one nucleotide away. The chain employs TRBV10-3 and TRBJ2-1; possibly TRBD1 for D (6 bases). Germline CDR1 is ENHRY and CDR2 is SYGVKD. There are 11 residues in the CDR3. CDR3 region: CATQGDNKQFF. In nucleotides, the CDR3 is TGTGCCACGCAAGGGGACAATAAGCAGTTCTTC.

Of note for this clonotype: Germline and junction disagree at one end, which may indicate a read error. The V gene is TRBV6-6, the J gene TRBJ1-1, with D perhaps matching TRBD1 (5 bases). Germline V gene lookup returns CDR1 MNHNY and CDR2 SVGAGI (reference sequence). This CDR3 has 12 amino acids. The chain's CDR3 is CVSNQTDTEAFF. DNA for the CDR3: TGTGTCAGCAACCAGACAGACACTGAAGCTTTCTTT.

This clonotype has a handful of counts. V usage is TRBV5-8 and J usage is TRBJ1-5; the D gene is possibly TRBD1 (5 bases). The germline V and J ends were trimmed by 4 bases and 0 bases, with 11 bases remaining between them. The germline CDR1 and CDR2 sequences are SGHTS and YDEGEE. There are 15 residues in the CDR3. The CDR3 nucleotides are TGTGCCAGCAGCGGTCGGCAGGGTAGCAATCAGCCCCAGCATTTT. Translated, it gives CASSGRQGSNQPQHF.

In regard to this clonotype: A single base separates this from a much larger clone, so it may be a read error. The chain carries TRBV6-5 and TRBJ1-2; TRBD1 might be the D (5 bases). CDR1 and CDR2 (germline): MNHEY, SVGAGI. CDR3 size: 15 residues. V was cut by 6 bases and J by 6 bases, with 20 bases left in between. The CDR3 DNA is TGTGCCAGCAGCCGACTGCTCCCAAGGGGTGATGGCTACACCTTC. Protein sequence: CASSRLLPRGDGYTF.

In regard to this clonotype: This sequence may be a read error, since a much larger clone differs from it by one base. This chain joins TRBV4-2 and TRBJ2-1, with D tentatively TRBD2 (6 bases). This CDR3 comprises 16 residues. The V end lost 3 bases, the J end lost 6 bases, and 18 bases lay between the germline ends. Germline V gives CDR1 LGHNA, CDR2 YNFKEQ. CDR3 sequence reads: CASSHSGTGVGNEQFF. CDR3 DNA sequence: TGTGCCAGCAGCCATAGTGGGACTGGCGTCGGCAATGAGCAGTTCTTC.

With respect to this clonotype: The junction does not match germline at one end; this may be a read error. V is TRBV4-3 and J is TRBJ1-1; 7 nucleotides agree with TRBD1. The CDR3 has 16 residues. CDR1 LGHNA and CDR2 YSLEER come from the germline V gene. This CDR3 is CANSQATRQGNTEAFF. CDR3 DNA sequence: TGCGCCAACAGCCAAGCAACTCGACAGGGGAACACTGAAGCTTTCTTT.

V usage is TRBV5-6 and J usage is TRBJ1-6; D unclear. The V gene lost 0 bases and the J gene lost 9 bases, with 13 bases spanning the gap. The germline gives CDR1 SGHDT, CDR2 YYEEEE. This CDR3 comprises 15 residues. CDR3 nucleotides: TGTGCCAGCAGCTTGGAGGCTGGAGTTACTTCACCCCTCCACTTT. It specifies CASSLEAGVTSPLHF. Full variable domain (missing parts from reference TRBV5-6 and TRBJ1-6): DAGVTQSPTHLIKTRGQQVTLRCSPKSGHDTVSWYQQALGQGPQFIFQYYEEEERQRGNFPDRFSGHQFPNYSSELNVNALLLGDSALYLCASSLEAGVTSPLHFGNGTRLTVT.

Remarks on this clonotype: Because the CDR3 is missing its conserved closing phenylalanine or tryptophan, this is likely a read error. The limits of the CDR3 on the DNA are not certain, so only TCRdb's listed CDR3 is given. The J gene is TRBJ2-1, the V gene TRBV11-1. The CDR3 extends over 15 residues, inclusive of both ends. Per germline, CDR1 SGHAT and CDR2 FQDESV (reference sequence). The CDR3 sequence is CASSDSCSSYNEQSL.

A note on this clonotype: Just one base apart from a much larger clone, this may be a read error. The rearrangement links TRBV4-2 to TRBJ2-7; D possibly corresponds to TRBD2 (6 bases). CDR1 is LGHNA and CDR2 is YNFKEQ in the germline V gene. The CDR3 is 14 amino acids. The CDR3: CASSKSGSDYERYF. In DNA, the CDR3 is TGTGCCAGCAGCAAAAGCGGTTCGGACTACGAGCGGTACTTC.

This clonotype was seen at least ten times. V usage is TRBV6-5 and J usage is TRBJ2-7, with a possible D match to TRBD1 (5 bases). CDR1 and CDR2 (germline): MNHEY, SVGAGI. This CDR3 is 11 amino acids long. Trimming took 7 bases from V and 6 from J, leaving 10 bases between them. The CDR3 sequence: CASNAGSEQYF. CDR3 sequence (DNA): TGTGCCAGCAATGCAGGGTCCGAGCAGTACTTC.

This clonotype has just one count. A much larger clone lies a single base off, so this may be a read error. V is TRBV29-1 and J is TRBJ2-7; D possibly uses TRBD1 or TRBD2 (7 bases each). The CDR3 totals 12 residues. Germline V gene sequence: CDR1 SQVTM, CDR2 ANQGSEA. The CDR3 loop reads CRVEGGGGEQYF. In DNA, the CDR3 is TGCCGCGTTGAGGGAGGGGGCGGCGAGCAGTACTTC.